This TCR beta chain was documented in a study of Ad26.COV2.S vaccination and SARS-CoV-2 variants. General study findings and limits: After vaccination, reports described spike-specific CD8+ and CD4+ T cell responses as showing substantial breadth.

This clone was seen a few times. Its antigen is unidentified. Assay used: immunoSEQ multiplex PCR; TCRdb lists only in-frame clones, some missing. The table lists about 350,000 clones, around 84% of them singletons, with around 3% in the top ten. The length of the CDR3 is 13 residues. Germline lookup yields CDR1 SNHLY and CDR2 FYNNEI. Trimming removed 7 bases at V and 0 bases at J, with 10 bases between. Treatment meaning: about 20 received Ad26.COV2.S at low or high dose, single or two shots; roughly five received placebo; per-sample allocation not given. Each sample was drawn 63 days after the first injection (of vaccine or placebo). The study used a vaccine consisting of an Ad26 vector that expressed Wuhan-strain SARS-CoV-2 spike.

V is TRBV2 and J is TRBJ2-7; D unclear. The sample consisted of peripheral blood, taken in a trial of Ad26.COV2.S vaccine versus placebo. The clonotype comes from a person aged 18-60 years who received the Ad26.COV2.S COVID-19 vaccine or a placebo. The CDR3, as DNA: TGTGCCAGCATTACCGCGAGCTCCTACGAGCAGTACTTC. It is translated as CASITASSYEQYF.